The 20 T cell receptor beta chains below were found in one sample sequenced in a study of CD8 T cells in Susac syndrome. It was with random hexamers that roughly 0.45 to 1 ug RNA was reverse transcribed. TCRdb re-called the immunoSEQ multiplex PCR reads with MiXCR, one entry per CDR3 protein. The table includes around 81,000 distinct CDR3 sequences, approximately 93% detected once. Material for sequencing was CD8+ T cells from PBMCs. The receptor source for this set is a human donor with Susac syndrome.

The rearrangement uses TRBV7-9 and TRBJ2-5; TRBD1 matches 8 bases. The CDR3 has 14 amino acids. J was trimmed by 5 bases and V by 5 bases; bases with no gene match: 7. Germline V lookup: CDR1 SEHNR, CDR2 FQNEAQ (reference sequence). The DNA for the CDR3 is TGTGCCAGCAGCACACGGACAGGGATTGAGACCCAGTACTTC. Translation gives CASSTRTGIETQYF.

This chain connects TRBV7-9 to TRBJ2-7; TRBD1 matches at 8 bases. Losses at the gene ends were 4 bases for V and 5 bases for J; bases not matched to a gene: 4. The CDR3 covers 13 residues. Germline V gene lookup returns CDR1 SEHNR and CDR2 FQNEAQ (reference sequence). The CDR3 reads CASSSRGLDEQYF. The CDR3 nucleotides read TGTGCCAGCAGCTCCAGGGGGCTCGACGAGCAGTACTTC.

This chain connects TRBV12-3 or TRBV12-4 to TRBJ2-3, with 9 positions matching TRBD1. The CDR3 sequence is 15 residues long. V trimming: 5 bases; J trimming: 3 bases; junction bases outside the gene matches: 6. The CDR3 coding sequence is TGTGCCAGCAGTGGATCCGGGACAGGGACAGATACGCAGTATTTT. It specifies CASSGSGTGTDTQYF.

The chain joins TRBV5-6 to TRBJ2-7; tentative D call: TRBD2 (6 bases). The CDR3 is made up of 13 amino acids. The V end lost 6 bases, the J end lost 7 bases, and 17 bases lay between the germline ends. Germline V gives CDR1 SGHDT, CDR2 YYEEEE. CDR3 loop: CASTISPRGEQYF. As DNA, the CDR3 is TGTGCCAGCACCATCAGCCCGCGGGGAGAGCAGTACTTC.

The chain joins TRBV3-1 to TRBJ2-1; weak D call: TRBD2 (6 bases). CDR1 and CDR2 from the germline V gene are LGHDT and YNNKEL (reference sequence). The CDR3 loop spans 14 amino acids. V lost 4 bases to trimming and J lost 8 bases, with 15 bases between them. CDR3 region: CASSPTGGEDEQFF. The CDR3 DNA follows: TGTGCCAGCAGCCCCACCGGGGGAGAAGATGAGCAGTTCTTC.

V gene TRBV11-2 combines with J gene TRBJ2-1; D is unresolved. The ends were cut back, 0 bases at V and 8 bases at J, with 5 bases in the middle. This CDR3 is built from 12 residues. Germline CDR1 is SGHAT and CDR2 is FQNNGV. Written as DNA, the CDR3 is TGTGCCAGCAGCTTAGATCGGCATGAGCAGTTCTTC. Translating it yields CASSLDRHEQFF.

CDR3 sequence reads: CASSYGAFMTQYF. The DNA for the CDR3 is TGTGCCAGCAGTTACGGGGCCTTTATGACCCAGTACTTC. The rearrangement links TRBV6-5 to TRBJ2-5, with TRBD1 as a possible D gene (5 bases). Looked up from germline, CDR1 is MNHEY and CDR2 is SVGAGI. The V end lost 2 bases, the J end lost 7 bases, and 11 bases lay between the germline ends. This CDR3 is built from 13 residues.

The CDR3 loop is CASSLSGQGINQPQHF. The CDR3 DNA reads TGTGCCAGCAGTTTATCGGGTCAGGGGATAAATCAGCCCCAGCATTTT. This chain connects TRBV12-3 or TRBV12-4 to TRBJ1-5; a weak D match, TRBD1 (6 bases). Trimming pared 2 bases from V and 4 bases from J, leaving 15 bases between. The CDR3 consists of 16 residues.

This sequence joins TRBV5-4 and TRBJ2-1, with D hard to call. The CDR3 extends over 11 amino acids. V lost 4 bases to trimming and J lost 13 bases, with 12 bases between them. Germline V lookup: CDR1 SGHNT, CDR2 YYREEE (reference sequence). This chain's CDR3 is CASSAGPGQFF. The CDR3 DNA is TGTGCCAGCAGCGCCGGGCCAGGACAGTTCTTC.

This chain connects TRBV5-4 to TRBJ2-4; D perhaps matches TRBD1 (5 bases). Per the germline V gene, CDR1 is SGHNT and CDR2 is YYREEE (reference sequence). CDR3 length equals 14 residues. V was cut by 4 bases and J by 3 bases, with 11 bases left in between. CDR3: CASSPQDIKNIQYF. For the CDR3, the DNA is TGTGCCAGCAGCCCTCAGGACATCAAAAACATTCAGTACTTC.

The genes are TRBV13 and TRBJ2-7, with TRBD2 matching over 12 bases. CDR1 and CDR2 from the germline V gene are PRHDT and FYEKMQ (reference sequence). J gave up 2 bases and V 6 bases, and 14 bases lay outside the gene matches. The CDR3 is 18 amino acids. The DNA for the CDR3 is TGTGCCAGCAGTCCCCCTGAGGCTAGCGGGGGGGCCGCCTACGAGCAGTACTTC. Translation: CASSPPEASGGAAYEQYF. Full variable domain (outside the CDR3, taken from reference TRBV13 and TRBJ2-7): AAGVIQSPRHLIKEKRETATLKCYPIPRHDTVYWYQQGPGQDPQFLISFYEKMQSDKGSIPDRFSAQQFSDYHSELNMSSLELGDSALYFCASSPPEASGGAAYEQYFGPGTRLTVT.

The chain is built from TRBV7-9 and TRBJ2-3, with 14 bases fitting TRBD2. Germline V gene sequence: CDR1 SEHNR, CDR2 FQNEAQ (reference sequence). V trimming: 4 bases; J trimming: 0 bases; junction bases outside the gene matches: 6. The CDR3 runs 18 residues. As DNA, the CDR3 is TGTGCCAGCAGCTGGGGGACTAGCGGGGGTCCTAGCACAGATACGCAGTATTTT. Its translation: CASSWGTSGGPSTDTQYF.

The chain recombines TRBV24-1 with TRBJ2-5; no clear D. The ends were cut back, 7 bases at V and 3 bases at J, with 11 bases in the middle. The CDR3 length is 13 residues. The V gene's germline CDR1 is KGHDR and CDR2 SFDVKD. The CDR3: CATSPDGEETQYF. Here the CDR3 DNA reads TGTGCCACCAGCCCGGACGGAGAAGAGACCCAGTACTTC.

This sequence joins TRBV27 and TRBJ1-4; 9 bases align to TRBD1. The trim removed 6 bases at V and 8 bases at J, leaving 4 bases unmatched. Germline V gene sequence: CDR1 MNHEY, CDR2 SMNVEV (reference sequence). CDR3 length: 13 amino acids. The CDR3 DNA reads as TGTGCCAGCAGGGGACAGGGTGGGGAAAAACTGTTTTTT. This codes for CASRGQGGEKLFF.

This clonotype was picked up a small number of times. The V call is TRBV6-5, the J call TRBJ1-2; 9 bases fit TRBD1. From germline, CDR1 is MNHEY and CDR2 SVGAGI. The CDR3 is 15 residues long. V shed 0 bases, J shed 8 bases, and the junction held 7 bases outside the gene matches. The CDR3 is CASSYSPGTGNGYTF. In DNA form, the CDR3 reads TGTGCCAGCAGTTACTCCCCCGGGACAGGGAACGGCTACACCTTC.

The rearrangement joins TRBV6-5 to TRBJ1-1; D ambiguous. Trimming removed 2 bases from V and 1 base from J, with 8 bases in between. Germline lookup yields CDR1 MNHEY and CDR2 SVGAGI. The CDR3 is 14 amino acids. CDR3 DNA: TGTGCCAGCAGTTACGGGAGGAGGAACACTGAAGCTTTCTTT. Amino acids: CASSYGRRNTEAFF.

CDR3 DNA sequence: TGCAGTGCTAGAGTTGCAGAGGTGCGGCAGTACTTC. Its translation: CSARVAEVRQYF. This rearrangement joins TRBV20-1 to TRBJ2-7; D is ambiguous. Germline V lookup: CDR1 DFQATT, CDR2 SNEGSKA (reference sequence). Trimming shortened V by 1 base and J by 9 bases, and 13 bases separated the two germline ends. This CDR3 region has 12 residues.

The V gene is TRBV24-1, the J gene TRBJ2-2, with TRBD2 identical over 10 bases. After removal of 5 bases from V and 6 bases from J, the junction contained 5 bases not matched to a gene. This CDR3 contains 15 residues. The germline CDR1 and CDR2 sequences are KGHDR and SFDVKD. In DNA form, the CDR3 reads TGTGCCACCAGTGGGGGGACTAGCGACTCCGGGGAGCTGTTTTTT. This translates into CATSGGTSDSGELFF.

The table lists this clonotype with a count of one. V usage is TRBV7-9 and J usage is TRBJ2-3; a possible D gene is TRBD2 (5 bases). V lost 4 bases and J 4 bases, leaving 12 bases between the germline ends. Per the germline V gene, CDR1 is SEHNR and CDR2 is FQNEAQ (reference sequence). The CDR3 is made up of 14 amino acids. CDR3: CASSWENGADTQYF. CDR3 sequence (DNA): TGTGCCAGCAGCTGGGAGAACGGCGCAGATACGCAGTATTTT.

The chain couples TRBV5-1 to TRBJ1-1; 8 positions agree with TRBD1. This CDR3 has 18 residues. Germline loops: CDR1 SGHRS, CDR2 YFSETQ. J lost 0 bases, V lost 0 bases, and 10 bases had no gene match. This CDR3 reads CASSLAPGQGIMNTEAFF. CDR3 in DNA: TGCGCCAGCAGCTTGGCCCCAGGACAGGGTATCATGAACACTGAAGCTTTCTTT.